This TCR beta chain derives from a study of shared clonotypes between healthy human individuals. Study in general: Every donor yielded three CD4 naive, three CD4 memory, two CD8 naive and one CD8 memory plate. Study-level results: It was anticipated that sequencing depth would influence how many clonotypes donors shared. The study found about 5% of naive CD4 clonotypes shared across several donors.

As for this clone: Its antigen is undetermined.

V was pared by 4 bases and J by 6 bases, with 13 bases of the junction left unmatched. Germline lookup yields CDR1 SGHRS and CDR2 YFSETQ. The CDR3 has 17 amino acids. Clones were sequenced by immunoSEQ multiplex PCR, and TCRdb holds only the in-frame ones, with some missing. This table holds hundreds of thousands of clones, approximately 79% found once. The donor population consisted of healthy HIV-negative adults with no recent acute infections or vaccinations. The genes are TRBV5-1 and TRBJ1-4, with 9 positions matching TRBD1. The sequencing input was memory CD4+ T cells sorted from blood. Subset given: CD45RA-negative fraction. The receptor's source is a young woman in good health. The CDR3 spells CASSPVPGQGWYEKLFF. DNA of the CDR3: TGCGCCAGCAGCCCCGTCCCGGGACAGGGATGGTATGAAAAACTGTTTTTT.